One and the same sample provided the 20 T cell receptor beta chains below, sequenced in a study of response to subunit inactivated influenza vaccine (dated by TCRdb to between 2017 and 2018). The meaning of the sample's time point label: 40 to 45 days after influenza vaccine administration. Library construction relied on RT-PCR. Sequenced using an Illumina HiSeq 2500. TCRdb passed the public sequencing reads through fastp at Q25 and MiXCR, retaining productive beta sequences. Identical CDR3 protein sequences are pooled into one entry, listed with their most common genes and DNA. The sample table shows 500,000 or so distinct CDR3 sequences, and about a tenth are seen once. The biggest ten clones account for approximately 12% of the sample. Sequencing was performed on PBMCs from blood, taken about 40 days after vaccination. The receptors derive from a man in his fifties or sixties who received an inactivated influenza vaccine. Donor details come from another sample of the same person, matched by shared clones.

At least ten counts were recorded for this clonotype. J is TRBJ2-1 and V is TRBV4-3, with no clear D. The CDR3 spans 14 residues. The germline V gene encodes CDR1 LGHNA and CDR2 YSLEER. V gave up 0 bases and J gave up 4 bases, with 7 bases separating them. The DNA of the CDR3 is TGCGCCAGCAGCCAAGATATAGGTTACAATGAGCAGTTCTTC. Translated, it gives CASSQDIGYNEQFF.

The chain is built from TRBV20-1 and TRBJ2-5; perhaps TRBD1 as D (6 bases). This CDR3 spans 14 amino acids. Germline values: CDR1 DFQATT, CDR2 SNEGSKA (reference sequence). The germline V and J ends were trimmed by 6 bases and 5 bases, with 19 bases remaining between them. CDR3 sequence reads: CSANPQGRAETQYF. The CDR3 coding sequence is TGCAGTGCCAACCCACAGGGCCGAGCGGAGACCCAGTACTTC.

The rearrangement links TRBV7-8 to TRBJ2-1, with 14 bases matching TRBD2. Germline values: CDR1 SGHVS, CDR2 FQNEAQ. The CDR3 is 18 amino acids. The V and J ends lost 1 base and 6 bases, in that order; junction bases with no gene match: 8. CDR3 sequence: CASSLGRLAGGLINEQFF. The CDR3, as DNA: TGTGCCAGCAGCTTAGGCAGACTAGCGGGAGGGCTCATCAATGAGCAGTTCTTC.

The V gene is TRBV7-3, the J gene TRBJ2-3; tentative D call: TRBD1 (6 bases). CDR1 and CDR2 from the germline V gene are SGHTA and FQGTGA. The CDR3 contains 13 residues. V shed 7 bases and J shed 4 bases, with 12 bases lying between them. CDR3 sequence: CASNTGHADTQYF. The CDR3 bases are TGTGCCAGCAATACAGGGCACGCAGATACGCAGTATTTT.

This clonotype appeared a few times. The chain uses TRBV20-1 and TRBJ2-7; the D is unclear. The CDR3 runs 15 residues. CDR1 and CDR2 (germline): DFQATT, SNEGSKA (reference sequence). Trimming shortened V by 0 bases and J by 2 bases, and 14 bases separated the two germline ends. The CDR3 nucleotides are TGCAGTGCTAGAGAAGGCAGAATTAAACCCTACGAGCAGTACTTC. It specifies CSAREGRIKPYEQYF.

This clonotype has only a few counts. The chain links TRBV12-3 or TRBV12-4 to TRBJ1-1, with TRBD1 matching over 7 bases. The V segment lost 6 bases and the J segment 2 bases; nucleotides outside the gene matches: 6. This CDR3 spans 14 amino acids. This CDR3 is CASRPGTDNTEAFF. The CDR3 nucleotides read TGTGCCAGCAGACCAGGGACAGATAACACTGAAGCTTTCTTT.

This clonotype was seen many times. This rearrangement joins TRBV5-1 to TRBJ2-7; 7 nucleotides line up with TRBD1. The germline gives CDR1 SGHRS, CDR2 YFSETQ. The V and J ends lost 4 bases and 1 base, in that order; junction bases with no gene match: 11. The CDR3 consists of 16 residues. The DNA of the CDR3 is TGCGCCAGCAGCAGTATAGGGGGCGCCGGATCCTACGAGCAGTACTTC. As protein: CASSSIGGAGSYEQYF.

This clonotype has more than one count but fewer than ten. CDR3 sequence: CASSWGGRSSYEQYF. The CDR3 coding sequence is TGTGCCAGCAGCTGGGGTGGGCGGAGCTCCTACGAGCAGTACTTC. The rearrangement uses TRBV7-8 and TRBJ2-7; no firm D call. Between the trimmed V and J ends, which lost 4 bases and 0 bases, there was a span of 13 bases. Germline V gene sequence: CDR1 SGHVS, CDR2 FQNEAQ. This CDR3 spans 15 amino acids.

There are a few counts of this clonotype. The gene calls are TRBV6-1 and TRBJ2-7; D gene uncertain. Germline lookup yields CDR1 MNHNS and CDR2 SASEGT. V lost 9 bases to trimming and J lost 9 bases, with 9 bases between them. The CDR3 loop spans 9 amino acids. The DNA of the CDR3 is TGTGCCAGTTTGAACTCGCAGTACTTC. Its translation: CASLNSQYF.

This CDR3 reads CSARETRQERAAFLHTQYF. The CDR3 coding sequence is TGCAGTGCTAGAGAAACCCGACAGGAGAGGGCTGCCTTCTTGCATACGCAGTATTTT. The chain couples TRBV20-1 to TRBJ2-3; tentative D call: TRBD1 (6 bases). This CDR3 region has 19 residues. V was pared by 0 bases and J by 7 bases, with 29 bases between. Germline V gives CDR1 DFQATT, CDR2 SNEGSKA (reference sequence).

This clonotype came up a few times. V and J are TRBV18 and TRBJ2-7; D may correspond to TRBD1 or TRBD2 (5 bases each). This CDR3 is built from 14 residues. The V end lost 2 bases, the J end lost 3 bases, and 11 bases lay between the germline ends. CDR1 and CDR2 from the germline V gene are KGHSH and LQKENI. The CDR3 spells CASSPGTTRYEQYF. The DNA for the CDR3 is TGTGCCAGCTCACCAGGGACCACACGCTACGAGCAGTACTTC.

V usage is TRBV4-3 and J usage is TRBJ2-7, with no clear D. Per the germline V gene, CDR1 is LGHNA and CDR2 is YSLEER. V lost 3 bases, J lost 0 bases, and 12 bases lay in between. The CDR3 spans 15 residues. This CDR3 reads CASSQAWRSSYEQYF. In DNA, the CDR3 is TGCGCCAGCAGCCAGGCGTGGCGAAGCTCCTACGAGCAGTACTTC.

The gene calls are TRBV7-2 and TRBJ2-7; D might be TRBD1 (6 bases). Trimming shortened V by 6 bases and J by 3 bases, and 18 bases separated the two germline ends. The germline gives CDR1 SGHTA, CDR2 FQGNSA. There are 15 residues in the CDR3. CDR3 sequence: CASRIPEQGIYEQYF. Here the CDR3 DNA reads TGTGCCAGCAGGATTCCGGAACAGGGAATCTACGAGCAGTACTTC.

This clonotype was observed a few times. This chain uses TRBV7-2 with TRBJ2-7; perhaps TRBD1 as D (5 bases). The ends were cut back, 4 bases at V and 2 bases at J, with 18 bases in the middle. The CDR3 runs 16 residues. Germline values: CDR1 SGHTA, CDR2 FQGNSA. The chain's CDR3 is CASSSLFDRRPYEQYF. In DNA, the CDR3 is TGTGCCAGCAGCTCCCTCTTCGACAGACGCCCCTACGAGCAGTACTTC.

This clonotype was found many times. The chain uses TRBV29-1 and TRBJ1-6; 7 bases agree with TRBD1. J lost 7 bases, V lost 5 bases, and 5 bases had no gene match. The germline V gene has CDR1 SQVTM and CDR2 ANQGSEA. The CDR3 sequence is 13 residues long. The CDR3 here is CSVQTGPNSPLHF. The CDR3 bases are TGCAGCGTTCAGACAGGGCCAAATTCACCCCTCCACTTT. Based on the CDR3 plus reference TRBV29-1 and TRBJ1-6, the full variable domain is SAVISQKPSRDICQRGTSLTIQCQVDSQVTMMFWYRQQPGQSLTLIATANQGSEATYESGFVIDKFPISRPNLTFSTLTVSNMSPEDSSIYLCSVQTGPNSPLHFGNGTRLTVT.

This clonotype was recorded many times. This chain joins TRBV12-3 or TRBV12-4 and TRBJ1-2; the D gene is possibly TRBD1 (6 bases). Trimming cost V 7 bases and J 7 bases, with 22 bases left between them. The CDR3 sequence is 15 residues long. CDR3 residues: CASTRGTGVFGGYTF. The CDR3 nucleotides are TGTGCCAGCACTAGGGGGACGGGAGTTTTTGGTGGCTACACCTTC.

V and J are TRBV6-2 or TRBV6-3 and TRBJ1-5; D is perhaps TRBD1 (6 bases). CDR1 MNHEY and CDR2 SVGEGT come from the germline V gene. CDR3 length: 19 amino acids. Trimming left V 1 base short and J 3 bases short, with 22 bases between. The CDR3 coding sequence is TGTGCCAGCAGTTACTTCCAAAATACCCGGACAGTGCTCAATCAGCCCCAGCATTTT. It is translated as CASSYFQNTRTVLNQPQHF.

The J gene is TRBJ2-7, the V gene TRBV4-3, with 7 bases fitting TRBD1. CDR1 is LGHNA, CDR2 YSLEER, per germline. The CDR3 contains 16 residues. Unmatched junction bases numbered 7, after V lost 0 bases and J lost 2 bases. DNA for the CDR3: TGCGCCAGCAGCCAAGATAAGGGGACAGTCGCCTACGAGCAGTACTTC. Its protein product is CASSQDKGTVAYEQYF.

This clonotype has more than one count but fewer than ten. This chain connects TRBV10-3 to TRBJ2-3, with TRBD2 matching over 10 bases. Looked up from germline, CDR1 is ENHRY and CDR2 is SYGVKD. The CDR3 runs to 16 residues. Unmatched junction bases numbered 5, after V lost 5 bases and J lost 0 bases. CDR3 region: CAISTGTSVSTDTQYF. The DNA for the CDR3 is TGTGCCATCAGTACCGGGACTAGCGTGAGCACAGATACGCAGTATTTT.

The sample holds a few counts of this clonotype. The chain is built from TRBV7-9 and TRBJ2-3; the match to TRBD1 covers 7 bases. CDR3 length equals 16 residues. J was trimmed by 3 bases and V by 6 bases; bases with no gene match: 12. CDR1 and CDR2 (germline): SEHNR, FQNEAQ (reference sequence). As DNA, the CDR3 is TGTGCCAGCAGACCCGGGACAGTGCTATTTACAGATACGCAGTATTTT. Encoded protein: CASRPGTVLFTDTQYF.